Sequencing of this T cell receptor (beta chain) was carried out in a study of blood T cells in healthy people across ages. V was pared by 3 bases and J by 0 bases, with 11 bases of the junction left unmatched. The CDR3 covers 18 residues. A sample-barcoded 5' primer and a J-beta primer mix were used in a second PCR of about 7 to 12 cycles. There were at least 3 million CDR3-containing paired-end reads obtained from each sample. One entry per CDR3 protein, called by TCRdb with MiXCR from the 5' RACE reads. This sample has 1,500,000 or so distinct CDR3 sequences, with 45% to 70% found just once. This TCR was sampled from a man between 18 and 29 years old in good health. The rearrangement links TRBV12-3 or TRBV12-4 to TRBJ2-1, with 7 positions matching TRBD2. The sequencing sample was made of blood. As DNA, the CDR3 is TGTGCCAGCAGTTTCTTGCTAGCGGCCCGTCTCTCCTACAATGAGCAGTTCTTC. It yields the protein CASSFLLAARLSYNEQFF.